The TCR beta chain under discussion was sequenced for a study of pediatric ulcerative colitis. Repertoires were generated with immunoSEQ multiplex PCR, while TCRdb's copy carries only in-frame clones and drops some. The data contain around 30,000 clones, roughly four fifths of them singletons. In this sample, this clone turned up once. The CDR3 consists of 11 residues. In germline, CDR1 is ENHRY, CDR2 SYGVKD. V was pared by 3 bases and J by 8 bases, with 5 bases between. This chain joins TRBV10-3 and TRBJ2-1; D call uncertain. The sequenced sample consisted of blood. This TCR was recovered from a boy between 10 and 17 years old with severe ulcerative colitis. CDR3 nucleotides: TGTGCCATCAGTGAATCTTATGAGCAGTTCTTC. Protein sequence: CAISESYEQFF.